One and the same sample provided the 27 T cell receptor beta chains below, sequenced in a study of cytomegalovirus exposure and HLA in healthy donors (dated by TCRdb to about 2017). Preparation of the library involved the immunoSEQ multiplex PCR assay. For the multiplex PCR, a mixture combining 60 forward primers for TCR Vbeta segments and 13 reverse primers for TCR Jbeta segments was used. In TCRdb, the immuneACCESS table is reduced to in-frame sequences with V and J assigned. These tables do not hold every clone; where another copy was compared, an unresolved V gene accounts for under half, and the others remain unexplained. Here the sample has about 160,000 clones; around 90% occur a single time. The top ten constitute about 0.85% of the sample. The sequenced sample consisted of PBMCs. The source is a woman younger than 45 in good health and CMV-seronegative.

The CDR3 coding sequence is TGCGCCAGCAGCCAGGGGCGGGATACGCAGTATTTT. Translation gives CASSQGRDTQYF. The rearrangement links TRBV4-3 to TRBJ2-3; TRBD1 might be the D (5 bases). Trimming cost V 3 bases and J 6 bases, with 7 bases left between them. The CDR3 spans 12 residues. From germline, CDR1 is LGHNA and CDR2 YSLEER.

This clone was seen a handful of times. The chain employs TRBV27 and TRBJ1-5; tentatively, D is TRBD1 (5 bases). CDR3 length equals 13 residues. CDR1 MNHEY and CDR2 SMNVEV come from the germline V gene (reference sequence). V lost 7 bases and J 3 bases, leaving 10 bases between the germline ends. The CDR3 DNA reads TGTGCCAGCAAGGGGCAGATCAATCAGCCCCAGCATTTT. Protein product: CASKGQINQPQHF.

The chain carries TRBV10-1 and TRBJ2-2; 8 bases are a match to TRBD1. Trimming at V came to 0 bases and at J to 6 bases, leaving 3 bases not matched to a gene. Germline V gene data show CDR1 as WNHNN and CDR2 as SYGVQD (reference sequence). This CDR3 spans 15 amino acids. The CDR3 region is CASSESQQGAGELFF. The CDR3 DNA sequence: TGCGCCAGCAGTGAGTCGCAACAGGGGGCCGGGGAGCTGTTTTTT.

The chain joins TRBV7-2 to TRBJ1-4, with no clear D. The length of the CDR3 is 14 residues. The germline CDR1 and CDR2 sequences are SGHTA and FQGNSA. Trimming took off 4 bases at V and 3 bases at J, with 9 bases between the two ends. The CDR3 bases are TGTGCCAGCAGCTCCGGGCGGGCTAATGAAAAACTGTTTTTT. This translates into CASSSGRANEKLFF.

Only one count was recorded for this clone. The chain has TRBV5-4 and TRBJ1-1; 7 bases agree with TRBD1. Germline V gene sequence: CDR1 SGHNT, CDR2 YYREEE (reference sequence). CDR3 length: 16 residues. The junction had 15 bases not matched to a gene; V was cut back by 4 bases and J by 6 bases. The CDR3 sequence: CASSALQGLPGAEAFF. The DNA of the CDR3 is TGTGCCAGCAGCGCACTACAGGGGCTCCCGGGGGCTGAAGCTTTCTTT.

The J gene is TRBJ2-7, the V gene TRBV5-6, with a weak D call TRBD2 (6 bases). The CDR3 length is 16 residues. In germline, CDR1 is SGHDT, CDR2 YYEEEE. V was cut by 1 base and J by 9 bases, with 23 bases left in between. The CDR3, as DNA: TGTGCCAGCAGCTTGCTAGGCGGTAGGGAGGCCCGATGGCAGTACTTC. This sequence encodes CASSLLGGREARWQYF.

This clone was seen more than once but under ten times. The CDR3 sequence: CASSLEGLPAMGYTF. In DNA, the CDR3 is TGTGCCAGCAGCTTGGAGGGGCTGCCCGCGATGGGCTACACCTTC. This chain joins TRBV5-6 and TRBJ1-2, with D possibly matching TRBD1 (5 bases). In germline, CDR1 is SGHDT, CDR2 YYEEEE. This CDR3 region has 15 residues. V gave up 0 bases and J gave up 8 bases, with 17 bases separating them.

The rearrangement uses TRBV5-4 and TRBJ1-2; 9 bases line up with TRBD1. The CDR3 runs to 15 residues. V was clipped by 4 bases and J by 3 bases; unmatched bases: 7. Germline CDR1 reads SGHNT; CDR2 reads YYREEE (reference sequence). CDR3: CASSITGGADYGYTF. DNA for the CDR3: TGTGCCAGCAGCATAACAGGGGGCGCGGACTATGGCTACACCTTC.

The V call is TRBV5-1, the J call TRBJ2-1; 11 positions match TRBD2. The CDR3 has 15 residues. The ends lost 2 bases at V and 7 bases at J; junction bases unmatched: 5. In germline, CDR1 is SGHRS, CDR2 YFSETQ. The chain's CDR3 is CASSFTSGSLNEQFF. CDR3 bases: TGCGCCAGCAGCTTCACTAGCGGGAGCTTGAATGAGCAGTTCTTC.

The V gene is TRBV28, the J gene TRBJ2-6; possible D gene TRBD1, 6 bases. The CDR3 contains 15 residues. Germline CDR1 reads MDHEN; CDR2 reads SYDVKM. V was clipped by 4 bases and J by 1 base, with 8 bases between them. The CDR3 coding sequence is TGTGCCAGCAGTTCTCAGGGGTCTGGGGCCAACGTCCTGACTTTC. Amino acid sequence: CASSSQGSGANVLTF. Filled out from reference TRBV28 and TRBJ2-6, the complete variable domain reads DVKVTQSSRYLVKRTGEKVFLECVQDMDHENMFWYRQDPGLGLRLIYFSYDVKMKEKGDIPEGYSVSREKKERFSLILESASTNQTSMYLCASSSQGSGANVLTFGAGSRLTVL.

The V gene is TRBV6-4, the J gene TRBJ2-2; perhaps TRBD2 as D (5 bases). Trimming took 5 bases from V and 0 from J, leaving 19 bases between them. In germline, CDR1 is MRHNA, CDR2 SNTAGT. The CDR3 spans 18 residues. The CDR3 sequence is CASSPHGLTYANTGELFF. The CDR3 DNA reads TGTGCCAGCAGTCCCCATGGACTGACCTACGCGAACACCGGGGAGCTGTTTTTT.

This rearrangement joins TRBV27 to TRBJ2-7, with a possible D match to TRBD1 (6 bases). Trimming took 3 bases from V and 7 from J, leaving 19 bases between them. The CDR3 has 15 amino acids. Germline CDR1 and CDR2: MNHEY and SMNVEV (reference sequence). The CDR3 protein is CASSFLTGLSQEQYF. In nucleotides, the CDR3 is TGTGCCAGCAGTTTCTTAACAGGGCTTAGTCAAGAGCAGTACTTC.

V is TRBV9 and J is TRBJ2-1; D is unresolved. CDR3 length equals 15 residues. Germline V CDR1 and CDR2: SGDLS, YYNGEE. The V end lost 0 bases, the J end lost 6 bases, and 13 bases lay between the germline ends. The CDR3 here is CASSVEYRRFNEQFF. The CDR3 coding sequence is TGTGCCAGCAGCGTAGAGTATAGGAGATTCAATGAGCAGTTCTTC.

A few counts support this clone. The V gene is TRBV29-1, the J gene TRBJ1-1; D is unclear. V shed 7 bases and J shed 1 base, with 10 bases lying between them. The V gene's germline CDR1 is SQVTM and CDR2 ANQGSEA. CDR3 length: 12 residues. This chain's CDR3 is CSGGTQNTEAFF. In DNA, the CDR3 is TGCAGCGGCGGCACCCAGAACACTGAAGCTTTCTTT.

V is TRBV28 and J is TRBJ1-2; 9 bases match TRBD1. V trimming: 8 bases; J trimming: 7 bases; junction bases outside the gene matches: 8. CDR3 length: 13 residues. The germline CDR1 and CDR2 sequences are MDHEN and SYDVKM. Here the CDR3 reads CASGTGDRVGYTF. For the CDR3, the DNA is TGTGCCAGCGGAACGGGGGACAGGGTTGGCTACACCTTC.

V is TRBV5-1 and J is TRBJ2-7; 12 positions match TRBD2. Germline V gives CDR1 SGHRS, CDR2 YFSETQ. The CDR3 has 15 residues. Unmatched junction bases numbered 5, after V lost 4 bases and J lost 3 bases. CDR3 sequence reads: CASSPASGRGYEQYF. CDR3 coding DNA: TGCGCCAGCAGCCCCGCTAGCGGGAGGGGCTACGAGCAGTACTTC.

This chain joins TRBV7-8 and TRBJ2-3, with 8 nucleotides matching TRBD2. In germline, CDR1 is SGHVS, CDR2 FQNEAQ. The CDR3 contains 13 residues. V lost 10 bases and J lost 3; bases outside the gene matches: 6. The CDR3: CATSGGRTDTQYF. CDR3 in DNA: TGTGCCACGTCGGGGGGGCGGACAGATACGCAGTATTTT.

The chain couples TRBV28 to TRBJ2-3, with D hard to call. The CDR3 contains 13 residues. Germline V lookup: CDR1 MDHEN, CDR2 SYDVKM. V was cut by 7 bases and J by 2 bases, with 10 bases left in between. DNA of the CDR3: TGTGCCAGCACCTTGAGGTCCACAGATACGCAGTATTTT. Translating it yields CASTLRSTDTQYF.

V is TRBV7-3 and J is TRBJ2-1, with TRBD2 matching 11 bases. V shed 6 bases and J 3 bases; nucleotides not matched to a gene: 4. CDR3 length equals 15 residues. The germline V gene encodes CDR1 SGHTA and CDR2 FQGTGA. CDR3 nucleotide sequence: TGTGCCAGCAGTTTAGCGGGAGGGGACTACAATGAGCAGTTCTTC. Its protein product is CASSLAGGDYNEQFF.

A remark on this clone: This CDR3 is also generated by other DNA sequences in the sample. V usage is TRBV5-1 and J usage is TRBJ2-3; weak D call: TRBD2 (6 bases). The length of the CDR3 is 15 residues. V lost 2 bases and J 0 bases, leaving 10 bases between the germline ends. From germline, CDR1 is SGHRS and CDR2 YFSETQ. The CDR3 DNA reads TGCGCCAGCAGCTTTAGCGGCCCCAGCACAGATACGCAGTATTTT. Translation: CASSFSGPSTDTQYF.

The chain recombines TRBV7-2 with TRBJ2-2; a weak D match, TRBD2 (6 bases). Germline V CDR1 and CDR2: SGHTA, FQGNSA. The CDR3 is made up of 14 amino acids. V lost 6 bases, J lost 1 base, and 9 bases lay in between. DNA of the CDR3: TGTGCCAGCAGGCGGGGCAGGAACACCGGGGAGCTGTTTTTT. Translating gives CASRRGRNTGELFF.

The chain combines TRBV5-4 with TRBJ1-3; 7 bases match TRBD1. Germline V gene lookup returns CDR1 SGHNT and CDR2 YYREEE (reference sequence). The V gene end was trimmed by 4 bases and the J gene end by 7 bases; junction bases not matched to a gene: 14. The length of the CDR3 is 16 residues. CDR3 nucleotides: TGTGCCAGCAGCAATGGAGGGGGCTGGGATGGGAACACCATATATTTT. It specifies CASSNGGGWDGNTIYF. Full variable domain (missing parts from reference TRBV5-4 and TRBJ1-3): ETGVTQSPTHLIKTRGQQVTLRCSSQSGHNTVSWYQQALGQGPQFIFQYYREEENGRGNFPPRFSGLQFPNYSSELNVNALELDDSALYLCASSNGGGWDGNTIYFGEGSWLTVV.

V usage is TRBV7-3 and J usage is TRBJ2-7, with D perhaps matching TRBD2 (7 bases). CDR1 SGHTA and CDR2 FQGTGA come from the germline V gene. V lost 4 bases and J 6 bases, leaving 16 bases between the germline ends. The CDR3 has 14 amino acids. The CDR3 sequence: CASSSKGGGSEQYF. The CDR3 region has the DNA TGTGCCAGCAGCTCAAAGGGGGGAGGGAGCGAGCAGTACTTC.

V and J are TRBV7-9 and TRBJ2-3; D is possibly TRBD2 (6 bases). Germline assignment: CDR1 SEHNR and CDR2 FQNEAQ (reference sequence). Trimming cost V 1 base and J 3 bases, with 14 bases left between them. The CDR3 totals 16 residues. CDR3 nucleotide sequence: TGTGCCAGCAGCTTAGTGGGGGGACCAGCAACAGATACGCAGTATTTT. As protein: CASSLVGGPATDTQYF.

The CDR3 DNA is TGCGCCAGCAGCTTCGCGGGAGGGGAAGATACGCAGTATTTT. It yields the protein CASSFAGGEDTQYF. The V call is TRBV5-1, the J call TRBJ2-3; TRBD2 agrees at 9 bases. The junction had 3 bases not matched to a gene; V was cut back by 2 bases and J by 5 bases. Germline V CDR1 and CDR2: SGHRS, YFSETQ. This CDR3 region has 14 residues.

This chain links TRBV7-3 with TRBJ2-1, with 11 bases aligning to TRBD2. This CDR3 is 15 amino acids long. Germline trimming cut 3 bases from V and 5 bases from J; bases unmatched to any gene: 3. The germline V gene encodes CDR1 SGHTA and CDR2 FQGTGA. Here the CDR3 reads CASSLGLAENNEQFF. The CDR3 DNA reads TGTGCCAGCAGCTTGGGACTAGCGGAAAACAATGAGCAGTTCTTC.

J is TRBJ2-3 and V is TRBV7-8; weak D call: TRBD1 (6 bases). The germline V gene encodes CDR1 SGHVS and CDR2 FQNEAQ. Deletions cut 5 bases from V and 0 bases from J, with 15 bases between. This CDR3 has 16 residues. The CDR3 coding sequence is TGTGCCAGCAGCCCTCTCGTACAGGGAAGCACAGATACGCAGTATTTT. Its translation: CASSPLVQGSTDTQYF.